Listed here are 26 T cell receptor beta chains from one sample, sequenced in a study of technical replicates of blood from a handful of donors. The protocol was immunoSEQ multiplex PCR, while the TCRdb copy is restricted to in-frame clones and leaves out a portion. The sample includes 11,000 to 15,000 clones, roughly 80% of them seen just once. Sequencing was done on a sample of PBMCs. The source is a human donor in good health.

This chain joins TRBV6-1 and TRBJ1-1; tentative D call: TRBD1 (5 bases). V was cut by 9 bases and J by 0 bases, with 17 bases left in between. The V gene's germline CDR1 is MNHNS and CDR2 SASEGT. The CDR3 is 15 amino acids. The CDR3 sequence is CASQQPGGVNTEAFF. CDR3 bases: TGTGCCAGTCAACAGCCCGGGGGGGTGAACACTGAAGCTTTCTTT.

This chain uses TRBV18 with TRBJ2-5; D is undetermined. CDR3 length: 15 amino acids. V gave up 1 base and J gave up 5 bases, with 14 bases separating them. Per the germline V gene, CDR1 is KGHSH and CDR2 is LQKENI. CDR3 residues: CASSPQAGGRETQYF. The CDR3 DNA follows: TGTGCCAGCTCACCACAGGCCGGCGGTCGGGAGACCCAGTACTTC.

The rearrangement links TRBV7-8 to TRBJ2-1, with TRBD2 matching over 10 bases. With 2 bases clipped from V and 8 bases from J, the junction kept 15 bases outside the gene matches. The CDR3 length is 18 residues. CDR1 and CDR2 (germline): SGHVS, FQNEAQ. DNA for the CDR3: TGTGCCAGCAGCTTAACCTCGCCTCTAGCGGGAGTGGTCGATGAGCAGTTCTTC. Translated, it gives CASSLTSPLAGVVDEQFF.

V is TRBV19 and J is TRBJ2-1; TRBD2 matches 7 bases. This CDR3 has 16 amino acids. Germline CDR1 and CDR2: LNHDA and SQIVND (reference sequence). The V segment lost 1 base and the J segment 5 bases; nucleotides outside the gene matches: 8. CDR3 protein: CASSIGGEGRHNEQFF. The CDR3 DNA follows: TGTGCCAGTAGTATAGGGGGGGAGGGGAGGCACAATGAGCAGTTCTTC.

The V and J genes are TRBV7-9 and TRBJ2-7, with 9 bases aligning to TRBD1. CDR1 SEHNR and CDR2 FQNEAQ come from the germline V gene (reference sequence). This CDR3 is 16 amino acids long. Unmatched junction bases numbered 14, after V lost 5 bases and J lost 6 bases. CDR3 in amino acids: CASSPRGTGTSGEQYF. The CDR3 DNA sequence: TGTGCCAGCAGCCCGCGGGGGACAGGGACCTCCGGCGAGCAGTACTTC.

The chain is built from TRBV2 and TRBJ2-7; D unresolved. This CDR3 comprises 11 residues. Germline V gene sequence: CDR1 SNHLY, CDR2 FYNNEI. Trimming pared 6 bases from V and 3 bases from J, leaving 6 bases between. The CDR3 reads CASSHNYEQYF. The CDR3 DNA reads TGTGCCAGCAGCCACAACTACGAGCAGTACTTC.

The J gene is TRBJ2-7, the V gene TRBV6-6, with TRBD1 matching over 9 bases. The germline CDR1 and CDR2 sequences are MNHNY and SVGAGI (reference sequence). The length of the CDR3 is 12 residues. V shed 7 bases, J shed 12 bases, and the junction held 10 bases outside the gene matches. Here the CDR3 reads CASNPSGTGLYF. The DNA for the CDR3 is TGTGCCAGCAATCCAAGTGGGACAGGGCTGTACTTC.

This clone is a singleton in its sample. The chain recombines TRBV6-1 with TRBJ2-7; D is uncertain. Germline loops: CDR1 MNHNS, CDR2 SASEGT. Trimming stripped 6 bases from V and 8 bases from J, with 11 bases between. CDR3 length equals 11 residues. The CDR3 bases are TGTGCCAGCAGGGGCTTCTCCCAGCAGTACTTC. Protein product: CASRGFSQQYF.

This chain links TRBV27 with TRBJ1-3; TRBD1 matches at 10 bases. CDR3 length: 15 residues. V gave up 4 bases and J gave up 4 bases; unmatched junction bases: 4. Looked up from germline, CDR1 is MNHEY and CDR2 is SMNVEV (reference sequence). The CDR3, as DNA: TGTGCCAGCAGTTCGGGGACAGGGGCCGGAAACACCATATATTTT. This translates into CASSSGTGAGNTIYF.

The rearrangement joins TRBV28 to TRBJ1-2; 12 bases match TRBD1. The CDR3 spans 15 residues. Germline CDR1 is MDHEN and CDR2 is SYDVKM. With V trimmed by 9 bases and J by 2 bases, 7 bases remained unmatched. The CDR3 DNA reads as TGTGCCAGTAGGACCGGGACAGGGGGCAACTATGGCTACACCTTC. This gives the protein CASRTGTGGNYGYTF.

The chain is built from TRBV15 and TRBJ1-4, with D uncertain. This CDR3 comprises 15 residues. V was clipped by 1 base and J by 8 bases, with 14 bases between them. Germline-derived CDR1 and CDR2 are LNHNV and YYDKDF (reference sequence). DNA for the CDR3: TGTGCCACCAGCAGAGCCCCAGGCAGTTGGGAAAAACTGTTTTTT. Translated: CATSRAPGSWEKLFF.

This chain connects TRBV28 to TRBJ2-2; a possible D gene is TRBD2 (6 bases). CDR1 is MDHEN and CDR2 is SYDVKM in the germline V gene. V gave up 2 bases and J gave up 7 bases, with 14 bases separating them. There are 15 residues in the CDR3. Here the CDR3 DNA reads TGTGCCAGCAGTTTAGGAGGGTCAAGGGGCGGGGAGCTGTTTTTT. It specifies CASSLGGSRGGELFF.

The chain is built from TRBV6-1 and TRBJ2-2, with D maybe TRBD1 (6 bases). The CDR3 loop spans 15 amino acids. V gave up 2 bases and J gave up 3 bases, with 10 bases separating them. CDR1 is MNHNS, CDR2 SASEGT, per germline. The CDR3 protein is CASSEQTGYTGELFF. For the CDR3, the DNA is TGTGCCAGCAGTGAACAAACAGGGTACACCGGGGAGCTGTTTTTT.

The genes are TRBV18 and TRBJ1-1, with TRBD1 matching over 9 bases. The V and J ends lost 1 base and 0 bases, in that order; junction bases with no gene match: 6. CDR1 is KGHSH, CDR2 LQKENI, per germline. The CDR3 contains 17 residues. CDR3 loop: CASSPLTGTGMNTEAFF. The DNA for the CDR3 is TGTGCCAGCTCACCACTTACCGGGACAGGGATGAACACTGAAGCTTTCTTT.

The rearrangement uses TRBV6-5 and TRBJ1-2; the D gene is possibly TRBD1 (5 bases). The CDR3 totals 15 residues. The germline gives CDR1 MNHEY, CDR2 SVGAGI. V was cut by 5 bases and J by 2 bases, with 15 bases left in between. CDR3 DNA: TGTGCCAGCAGTCGGGCTGGGGAGGGGAACTATGGCTACACCTTC. Amino acids: CASSRAGEGNYGYTF.

The V gene is TRBV19, the J gene TRBJ2-7; D gene unclear. The V gene's germline CDR1 is LNHDA and CDR2 SQIVND (reference sequence). The ends were cut back, 4 bases at V and 2 bases at J, with 9 bases in the middle. The CDR3 has 13 residues. The CDR3 spells CASSTSPTYEQYF. CDR3 nucleotides: TGTGCCAGTAGTACGAGCCCGACCTACGAGCAGTACTTC.

This sequence joins TRBV28 and TRBJ2-5; perhaps TRBD1 as D (5 bases). The CDR3 loop spans 13 amino acids. The V gene lost 6 bases and the J gene lost 0 bases, with 8 bases spanning the gap. Germline V gene lookup returns CDR1 MDHEN and CDR2 SYDVKM. This CDR3 is CASRQGNQETQYF. DNA for the CDR3: TGTGCCAGCAGGCAGGGTAACCAAGAGACCCAGTACTTC.

The chain uses TRBV6-6 and TRBJ2-1; 7 bases align to TRBD2. The CDR3 spans 15 residues. Trimming cost V 4 bases and J 7 bases; bases outside gene matches: 10. CDR1 MNHNY and CDR2 SVGAGI come from the germline V gene (reference sequence). Written as DNA, the CDR3 is TGTGCCAGCAGTTCCCCAGCGGGAAGTTTGAATGAGCAGTTCTTC. It yields the protein CASSSPAGSLNEQFF.

The V and J genes are TRBV27 and TRBJ1-2; a possible D gene is TRBD1 (6 bases). Looked up from germline, CDR1 is MNHEY and CDR2 is SMNVEV (reference sequence). The ends were cut back, 0 bases at V and 4 bases at J, with 9 bases in the middle. This CDR3 has 14 residues. The CDR3 loop reads CASSLSTGLYGYTF. DNA of the CDR3: TGTGCCAGCAGTTTATCGACAGGTCTCTATGGCTACACCTTC.

The J gene is TRBJ1-3, the V gene TRBV30; D is unresolved. Germline V gene lookup returns CDR1 GTSNPN and CDR2 SVGIG (reference sequence). Trimming removed 4 bases from V and 0 bases from J, with 7 bases in between. The CDR3 is 13 residues long. DNA of the CDR3: TGTGCCTGGATCCCAGGCTCTGGAAACACCATATATTTT. Amino acid sequence: CAWIPGSGNTIYF.

The sample holds a few counts of this clone. The chain joins TRBV27 to TRBJ2-7; 7 bases line up with TRBD1. The V segment lost 5 bases and the J segment 2 bases; nucleotides outside the gene matches: 9. This CDR3 region has 15 residues. Per the germline V gene, CDR1 is MNHEY and CDR2 is SMNVEV (reference sequence). CDR3 sequence reads: CASSTFRGGPYEQYF. CDR3 sequence (DNA): TGTGCCAGCAGTACCTTTAGAGGGGGCCCCTACGAGCAGTACTTC.

This clone was counted once. V and J are TRBV7-9 and TRBJ2-7, with 7 bases that match TRBD2. Losses at the gene ends were 5 bases for V and 4 bases for J; bases not matched to a gene: 14. The CDR3 spans 16 residues. Germline-derived CDR1 and CDR2 are SEHNR and FQNEAQ (reference sequence). DNA of the CDR3: TGTGCCAGCAGCAAATTATCACGGACTAGGGGTTACGAGCAGTACTTC. As protein: CASSKLSRTRGYEQYF.

This clone has more than one count but fewer than ten. This chain joins TRBV5-4 and TRBJ1-1, with D unresolved. CDR3 length equals 13 residues. V was clipped by 1 base and J by 1 base, with 5 bases between them. Germline CDR1 SGHNT, CDR2 YYREEE (reference sequence). The CDR3 reads CASSLQENTEAFF. Here the CDR3 DNA reads TGTGCCAGCAGCTTGCAGGAGAACACTGAAGCTTTCTTT.

V is TRBV2 and J is TRBJ2-1, with 10 bases fitting TRBD2. V was pared by 6 bases and J by 10 bases, with 6 bases of the junction left unmatched. CDR1 is SNHLY, CDR2 FYNNEI, per germline. The CDR3 spans 13 residues. CDR3 amino acids: CASSELGLAEQFF. CDR3 DNA: TGTGCCAGCAGCGAGCTGGGACTAGCGGAGCAGTTCTTC.

The chain recombines TRBV27 with TRBJ2-1; 9 nucleotides agree with TRBD2. The CDR3 extends over 18 amino acids. Germline loops: CDR1 MNHEY, CDR2 SMNVEV (reference sequence). J lost 7 bases, V lost 1 base, and 14 bases had no gene match. This CDR3 is CASSLLGLASGNGNEQFF. CDR3 DNA: TGTGCCAGCAGTTTATTGGGGTTAGCTAGCGGGAACGGTAATGAGCAGTTCTTC.

The chain is built from TRBV29-1 and TRBJ2-5, with a weak D call TRBD2 (6 bases). Germline-derived CDR1 and CDR2 are SQVTM and ANQGSEA. The CDR3 loop spans 11 amino acids. Trimming took 3 bases from V and 9 from J, leaving 11 bases between them. The CDR3 DNA sequence: TGCAGCGTTGACATCCCGGGGGCCCAGTACTTC. It specifies CSVDIPGAQYF. The full variable domain, in which reference TRBV29-1 and TRBJ2-5 provide the parts outside the CDR3, is SAVISQKPSRDICQRGTSLTIQCQVDSQVTMMFWYRQQPGQSLTLIATANQGSEATYESGFVIDKFPISRPNLTFSTLTVSNMSPEDSSIYLCSVDIPGAQYFGPGTRLLVL.